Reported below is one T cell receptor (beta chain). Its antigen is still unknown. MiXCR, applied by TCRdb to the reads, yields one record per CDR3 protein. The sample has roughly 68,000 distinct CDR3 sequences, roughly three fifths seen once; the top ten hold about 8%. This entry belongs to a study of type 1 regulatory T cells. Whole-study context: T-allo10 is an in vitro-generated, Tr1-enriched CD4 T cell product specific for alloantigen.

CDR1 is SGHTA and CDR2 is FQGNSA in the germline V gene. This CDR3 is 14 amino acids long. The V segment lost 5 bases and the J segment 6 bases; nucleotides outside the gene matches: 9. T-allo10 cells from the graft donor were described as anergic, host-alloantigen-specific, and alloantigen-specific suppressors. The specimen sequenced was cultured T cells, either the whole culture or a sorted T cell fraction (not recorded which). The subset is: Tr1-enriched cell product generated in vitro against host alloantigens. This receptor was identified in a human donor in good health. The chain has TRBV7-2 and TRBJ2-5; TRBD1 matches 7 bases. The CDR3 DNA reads TGTGCCAGCAGCCAGACAGGGAGTATGCAGACCCAGTACTTC. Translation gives CASSQTGSMQTQYF.